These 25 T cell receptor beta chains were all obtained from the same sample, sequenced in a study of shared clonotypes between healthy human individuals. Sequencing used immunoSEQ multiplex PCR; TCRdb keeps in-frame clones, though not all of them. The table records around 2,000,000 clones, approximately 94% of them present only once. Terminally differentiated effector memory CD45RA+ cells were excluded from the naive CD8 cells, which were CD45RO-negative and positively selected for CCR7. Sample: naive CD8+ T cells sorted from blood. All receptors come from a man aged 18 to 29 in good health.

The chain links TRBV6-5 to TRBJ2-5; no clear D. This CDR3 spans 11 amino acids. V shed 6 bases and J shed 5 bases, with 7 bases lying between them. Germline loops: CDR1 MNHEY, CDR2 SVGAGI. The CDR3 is CASRLRETQYF. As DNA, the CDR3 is TGTGCCAGCAGGCTAAGGGAGACCCAGTACTTC.

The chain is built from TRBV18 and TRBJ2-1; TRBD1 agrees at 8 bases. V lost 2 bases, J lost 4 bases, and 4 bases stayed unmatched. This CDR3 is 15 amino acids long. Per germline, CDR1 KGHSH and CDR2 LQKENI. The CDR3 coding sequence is TGTGCCAGCTCACCAGGACAGGGCATTTACAATGAGCAGTTCTTC. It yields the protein CASSPGQGIYNEQFF.

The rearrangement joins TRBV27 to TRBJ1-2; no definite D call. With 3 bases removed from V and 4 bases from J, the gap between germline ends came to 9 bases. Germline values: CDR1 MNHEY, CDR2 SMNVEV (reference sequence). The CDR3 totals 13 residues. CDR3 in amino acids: CASSFSPIYGYTF. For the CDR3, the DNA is TGTGCCAGCAGTTTCTCACCGATCTATGGCTACACCTTC.

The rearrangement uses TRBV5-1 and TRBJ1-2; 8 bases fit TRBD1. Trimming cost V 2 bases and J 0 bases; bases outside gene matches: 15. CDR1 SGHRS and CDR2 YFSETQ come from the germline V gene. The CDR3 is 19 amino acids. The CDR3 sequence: CASSLLGQDNLLANYGYTF. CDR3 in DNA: TGCGCCAGCAGCTTATTGGGACAGGATAACCTACTGGCTAACTATGGCTACACCTTC. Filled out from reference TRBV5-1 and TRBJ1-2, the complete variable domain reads KAGVTQTPRYLIKTRGQQVTLSCSPISGHRSVSWYQQTPGQGLQFLFEYFSETQRNKGNFPGRFSGRQFSNSRSEMNVSTLELGDSALYLCASSLLGQDNLLANYGYTFGSGTRLTVV.

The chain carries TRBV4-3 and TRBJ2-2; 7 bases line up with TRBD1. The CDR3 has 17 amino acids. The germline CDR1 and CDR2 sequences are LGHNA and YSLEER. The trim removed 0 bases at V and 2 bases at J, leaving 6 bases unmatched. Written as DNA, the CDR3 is TGCGCCAGCAGCCAAGAACCGGGACAGACTAACACCGGGGAGCTGTTTTTT. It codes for CASSQEPGQTNTGELFF.

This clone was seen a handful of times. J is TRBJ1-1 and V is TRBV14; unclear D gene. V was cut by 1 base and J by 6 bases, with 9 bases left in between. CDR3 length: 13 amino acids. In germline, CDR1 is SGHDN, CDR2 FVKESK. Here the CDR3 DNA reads TGTGCCAGCAGCCAAGTGTTGGAGGCTGAAGCTTTCTTT. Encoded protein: CASSQVLEAEAFF.

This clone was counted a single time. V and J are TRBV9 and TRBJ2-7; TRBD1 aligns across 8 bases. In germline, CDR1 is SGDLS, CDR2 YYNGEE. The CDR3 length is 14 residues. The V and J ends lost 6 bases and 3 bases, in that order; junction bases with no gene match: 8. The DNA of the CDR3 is TGTGCCAGCAATGACGGGACAGGTCTCTACGAGCAGTACTTC. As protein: CASNDGTGLYEQYF.

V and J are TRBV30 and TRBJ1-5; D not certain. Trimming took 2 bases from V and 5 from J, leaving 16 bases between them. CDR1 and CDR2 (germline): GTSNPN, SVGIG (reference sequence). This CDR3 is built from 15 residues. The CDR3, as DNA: TGTGCCTGGAGTATGGCACAGTTAGGTCATCAGCCCCAGCATTTT. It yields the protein CAWSMAQLGHQPQHF.

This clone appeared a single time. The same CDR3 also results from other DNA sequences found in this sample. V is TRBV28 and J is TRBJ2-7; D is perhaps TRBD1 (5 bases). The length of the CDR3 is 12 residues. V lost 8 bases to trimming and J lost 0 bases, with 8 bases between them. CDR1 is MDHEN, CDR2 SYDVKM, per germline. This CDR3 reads CASGDSSYEQYF. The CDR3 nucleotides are TGTGCCAGCGGCGACAGCTCCTACGAGCAGTACTTC.

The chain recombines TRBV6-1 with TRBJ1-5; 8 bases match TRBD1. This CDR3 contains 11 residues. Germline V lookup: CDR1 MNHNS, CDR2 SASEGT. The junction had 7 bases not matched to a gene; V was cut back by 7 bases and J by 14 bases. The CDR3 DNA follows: TGTGCCAGCACCGTGGACAGGGAAAAGCATTTT. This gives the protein CASTVDREKHF.

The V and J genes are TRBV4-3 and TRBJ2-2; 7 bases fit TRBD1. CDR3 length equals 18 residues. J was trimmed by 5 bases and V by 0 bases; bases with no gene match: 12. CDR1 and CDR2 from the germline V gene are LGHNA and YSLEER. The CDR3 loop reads CASSQDLLQGRGTGELFF. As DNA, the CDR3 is TGCGCCAGCAGCCAAGACTTATTACAGGGGAGAGGGACCGGGGAGCTGTTTTTT.

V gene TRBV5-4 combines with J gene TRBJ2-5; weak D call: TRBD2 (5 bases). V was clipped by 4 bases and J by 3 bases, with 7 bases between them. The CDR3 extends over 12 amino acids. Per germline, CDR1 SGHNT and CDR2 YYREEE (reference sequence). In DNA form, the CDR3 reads TGTGCCAGCAGCGTCGGGGAAGAGACCCAGTACTTC. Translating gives CASSVGEETQYF.

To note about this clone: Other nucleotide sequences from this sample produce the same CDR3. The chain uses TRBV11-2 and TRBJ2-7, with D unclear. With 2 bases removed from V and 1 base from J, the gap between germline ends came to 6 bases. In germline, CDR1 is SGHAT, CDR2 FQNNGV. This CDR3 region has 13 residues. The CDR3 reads CASSLLGSYEQYF. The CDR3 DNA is TGTGCCAGCAGCTTACTGGGATCCTACGAGCAGTACTTC.

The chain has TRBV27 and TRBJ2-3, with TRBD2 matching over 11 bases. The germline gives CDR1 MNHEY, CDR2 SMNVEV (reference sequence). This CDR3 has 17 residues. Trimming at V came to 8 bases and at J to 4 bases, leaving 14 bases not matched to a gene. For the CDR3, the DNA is TGTGCCAGCGGCCCCTTGGGTCTAGCGGGGGGATCAGATACGCAGTATTTT. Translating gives CASGPLGLAGGSDTQYF.

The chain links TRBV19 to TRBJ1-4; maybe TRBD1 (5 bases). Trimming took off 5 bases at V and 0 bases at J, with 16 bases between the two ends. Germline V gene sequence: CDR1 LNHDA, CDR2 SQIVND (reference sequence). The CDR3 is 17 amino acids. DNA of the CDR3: TGTGCCAGTAGTGAGTTCGTGGGGCGAACAACTAATGAAAAACTGTTTTTT. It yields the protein CASSEFVGRTTNEKLFF.

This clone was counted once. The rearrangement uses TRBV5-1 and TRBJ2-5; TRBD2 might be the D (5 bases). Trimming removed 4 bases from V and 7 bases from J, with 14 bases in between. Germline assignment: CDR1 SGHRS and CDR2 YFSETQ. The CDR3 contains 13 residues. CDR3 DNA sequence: TGCGCCAGCAGCGGGGAGTGGGGTCCGACCCAGTACTTC. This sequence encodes CASSGEWGPTQYF.

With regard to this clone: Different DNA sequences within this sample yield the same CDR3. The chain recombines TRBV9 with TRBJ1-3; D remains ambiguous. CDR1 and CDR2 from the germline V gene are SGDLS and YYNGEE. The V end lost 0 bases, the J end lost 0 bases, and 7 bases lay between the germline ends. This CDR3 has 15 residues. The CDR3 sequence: CASSVEGLSGNTIYF. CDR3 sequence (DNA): TGTGCCAGCAGCGTAGAAGGCCTCTCTGGAAACACCATATATTTT.

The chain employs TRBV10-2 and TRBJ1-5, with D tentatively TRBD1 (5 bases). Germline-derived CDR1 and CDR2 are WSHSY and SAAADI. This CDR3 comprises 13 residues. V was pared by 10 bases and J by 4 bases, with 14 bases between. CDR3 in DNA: TGCGCCATCTACCTGACAGCTAATCAGCCCCAGCATTTT. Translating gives CAIYLTANQPQHF.

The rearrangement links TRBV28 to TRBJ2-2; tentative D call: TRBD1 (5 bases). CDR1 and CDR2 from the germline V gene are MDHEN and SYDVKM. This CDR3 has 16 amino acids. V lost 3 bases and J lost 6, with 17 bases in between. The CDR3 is CASSFIGQGLAGELFF. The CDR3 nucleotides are TGTGCCAGCAGTTTTATCGGGCAGGGATTGGCCGGGGAGCTGTTTTTT.

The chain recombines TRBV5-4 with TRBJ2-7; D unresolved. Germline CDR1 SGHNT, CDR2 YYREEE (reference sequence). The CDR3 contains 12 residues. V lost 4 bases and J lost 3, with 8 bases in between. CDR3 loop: CASSAQNYEQYF. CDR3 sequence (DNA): TGTGCCAGCAGCGCCCAAAACTACGAGCAGTACTTC.

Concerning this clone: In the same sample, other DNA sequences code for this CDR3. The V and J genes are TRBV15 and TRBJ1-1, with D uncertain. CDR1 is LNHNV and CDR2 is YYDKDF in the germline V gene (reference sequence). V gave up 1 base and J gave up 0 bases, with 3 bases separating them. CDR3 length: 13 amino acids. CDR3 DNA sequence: TGTGCCACCAGCAGAGGCATGAACACTGAAGCTTTCTTT. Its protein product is CATSRGMNTEAFF.

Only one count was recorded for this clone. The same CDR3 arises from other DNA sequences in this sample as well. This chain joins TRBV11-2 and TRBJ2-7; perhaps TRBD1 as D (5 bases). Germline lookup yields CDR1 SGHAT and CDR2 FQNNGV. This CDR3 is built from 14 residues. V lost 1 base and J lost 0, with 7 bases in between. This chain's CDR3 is CASSLGGGSYEQYF. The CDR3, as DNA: TGTGCCAGCAGCTTAGGGGGCGGCTCCTACGAGCAGTACTTC.

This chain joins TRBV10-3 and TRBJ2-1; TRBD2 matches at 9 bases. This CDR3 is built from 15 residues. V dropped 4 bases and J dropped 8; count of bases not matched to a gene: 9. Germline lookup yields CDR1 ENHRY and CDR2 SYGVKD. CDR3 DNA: TGTGCCATCAGTGGACTAGCGGAGGGGAGGGATGAGCAGTTCTTC. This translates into CAISGLAEGRDEQFF.

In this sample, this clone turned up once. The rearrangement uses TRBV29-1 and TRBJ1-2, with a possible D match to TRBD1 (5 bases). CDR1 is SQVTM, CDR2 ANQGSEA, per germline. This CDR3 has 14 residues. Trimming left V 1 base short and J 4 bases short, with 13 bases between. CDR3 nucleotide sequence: TGCAGCGTTGAAGGCATCGAGGGGCCCTATGGCTACACCTTC. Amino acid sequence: CSVEGIEGPYGYTF. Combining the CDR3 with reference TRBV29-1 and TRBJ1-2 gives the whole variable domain SAVISQKPSRDICQRGTSLTIQCQVDSQVTMMFWYRQQPGQSLTLIATANQGSEATYESGFVIDKFPISRPNLTFSTLTVSNMSPEDSSIYLCSVEGIEGPYGYTFGSGTRLTVV.

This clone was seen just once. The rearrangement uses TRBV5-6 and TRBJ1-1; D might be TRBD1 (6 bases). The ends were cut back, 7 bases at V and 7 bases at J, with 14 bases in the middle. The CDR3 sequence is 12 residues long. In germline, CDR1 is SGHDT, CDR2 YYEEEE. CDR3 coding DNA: TGTGCCAGCCTCAGGGGTTCGGGTGAAGCTTTCTTT. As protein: CASLRGSGEAFF.